These T cell receptor beta chains were read from a single sample in a study of blood T cell repertoires in COVID-19. Libraries were prepared by immunoSEQ multiplex PCR; TCRdb keeps only in-frame clonotypes and omits some of them. Among 250,000 or so clones listed, roughly 84% were seen once. Material: peripheral blood. The receptors were sampled from a man in his forties or fifties who had recovered from COVID-19. Both conserved end residues are part of each CDR3. D genes are given only for firm matches. Only part of the rows carry a size: once, few, many, or a class if the clone is expanded.

clone size	D gene	V gene	J gene	CDR3 protein	CDR3 DNA
.	.	TRBV30	TRBJ2-2	CAWSGGPGELFF	TGTGCCTGGAGCGGAGGTCCCGGGGAGCTGTTTTTT
.	TRBD1	TRBV6-5	TRBJ1-1	CASSHRDRYTEAFF	TGTGCCAGCAGTCATCGGGACAGGTACACTGAAGCTTTCTTT
.	TRBD1	TRBV10-3	TRBJ1-2	CAIRGTGFRNYGYTF	TGTGCCATCAGGGGGACAGGGTTTAGGAACTATGGCTACACCTTC
.	TRBD1	TRBV5-8	TRBJ1-2	CASSPRDSNYYGYTF	TGTGCCAGCAGCCCGCGGGACAGCAACTACTATGGCTACACCTTC
.	TRBD1	TRBV19	TRBJ1-2	CASSSPDRGYYGYTF	TGTGCCAGTAGTAGCCCGGACAGGGGGTACTATGGCTACACCTTC
few	TRBD1	TRBV6-4	TRBJ1-1	CASRDTDRAGTEAFF	TGTGCCAGCAGGGATACGGACAGGGCTGGCACTGAAGCTTTCTTT
few	.	TRBV6-5	TRBJ1-2	CASSRTANYGYTF	TGTGCCAGCAGTCGGACAGCTAACTATGGCTACACCTTC
.	.	TRBV6-2/TRBV6-3	TRBJ1-5	CASSRPGNQPQHF	TGTGCCAGCAGTCGACCGGGGAATCAGCCCCAGCATTTT
few	.	TRBV6-5	TRBJ1-6	CASSTRYKDSPLHF	TGTGCCAGCAGTACTAGGTACAAGGATTCACCCCTCCACTTT
.	.	TRBV14	TRBJ2-3	CASSQLTVSTDTQYF	TGTGCCAGCAGCCAATTGACAGTCAGCACAGATACGCAGTATTTT
.	TRBD1	TRBV10-1	TRBJ2-1	CASSDPGQGPDEQFF	TGCGCCAGCAGTGACCCCGGACAGGGTCCCGATGAGCAGTTCTTC
.	.	TRBV3-1/TRBV3-2	TRBJ1-2	CASSQEQGRGFYGYTF	TGTGCCAGCAGCCAAGAACAGGGAAGGGGTTTCTATGGCTACACCTTC
.	.	TRBV4-3	TRBJ1-2	CASSRRRRDAYGYTF	TGCGCCAGCAGCCGTCGACGGAGGGACGCCTATGGCTACACCTTC
.	.	TRBV7-8	TRBJ1-4	CASVKGVGANEKLFF	TGTGCCAGCGTCAAGGGGGTAGGGGCTAATGAAAAACTGTTTTTT
.	.	TRBV30	TRBJ1-6	CAWSVAGRNSPLHF	TGTGCCTGGAGTGTAGCAGGGCGGAATTCACCCCTCCACTTT
.	.	TRBV5-1	TRBJ2-3	CASSVETPIPDTQYF	TGCGCCAGCAGCGTAGAGACTCCTATTCCAGATACGCAGTATTTT
once	.	TRBV29-1	TRBJ1-2	CSVRATIGAEVTDGYTF	TGCAGCGTTCGCGCAACAATAGGAGCGGAGGTGACCGATGGCTACACCTTC
.	TRBD1	TRBV7-9	TRBJ2-3	CASSGTGSTDTQYF	TGTGCCAGCAGCGGGACAGGAAGCACAGATACGCAGTATTTT
.	TRBD2	TRBV7-2	TRBJ2-1	CASSTSGGTTHNEQFF	TGTGCCAGCAGCACTAGCGGGGGGACTACTCACAATGAGCAGTTCTTC
.	TRBD1	TRBV29-1	TRBJ2-1	CSVDIKRGDRNDEQFF	TGCAGCGTTGATATAAAAAGGGGGGACAGGAACGATGAGCAGTTCTTC
.	TRBD1	TRBV7-9	TRBJ1-2	CASSLAGGDYGYTF	TGTGCCAGCAGCTTAGCAGGGGGCGATTATGGCTACACCTTC
.	TRBD1	TRBV18	TRBJ2-1	CASSPAIDRGNEQFF	TGTGCCAGCTCCCCTGCCATCGACAGGGGCAATGAGCAGTTCTTC
.	TRBD2	TRBV4-1	TRBJ2-2	CASRPRTSGRTRELFF	TGCGCCAGCAGGCCGAGGACTAGCGGGAGGACCCGGGAGCTGTTTTTT
few	.	TRBV5-8	TRBJ1-5	CASSHRLADQPQHF	TGTGCCAGCAGCCACCGACTGGCGGATCAGCCCCAGCATTTT
once	TRBD1	TRBV10-3	TRBJ1-2	CAIGQGNNYGYTF	TGTGCCATCGGACAGGGGAATAACTATGGCTACACCTTC
.	.	TRBV27	TRBJ2-1	CASRSKGGFYNEQFF	TGTGCCAGCAGGTCGAAGGGGGGGTTTTACAATGAGCAGTTCTTC
.	TRBD1	TRBV27	TRBJ2-7	CASSWRTGWDEQYF	TGTGCCAGCAGTTGGAGGACAGGGTGGGACGAGCAGTACTTC
.	.	TRBV4-1	TRBJ1-2	CASSQDPGNNYGYTF	TGCGCCAGCAGCCAAGACCCAGGGAATAACTATGGCTACACCTTC
.	TRBD1	TRBV29-1	TRBJ2-5	CSVQDRGRFLETQYF	TGCAGCGTTCAGGACAGGGGGCGCTTTCTGGAGACCCAGTACTTC
.	TRBD1	TRBV10-3	TRBJ1-1	CAISGGQRNTEAFF	TGTGCCATCAGTGGGGGACAGAGGAACACTGAAGCTTTCTTT
.	TRBD1	TRBV5-5	TRBJ1-2	CASSVGTVGGYTF	TGTGCCAGCAGCGTCGGGACAGTGGGTGGCTACACCTTC
once	TRBD1	TRBV6-5	TRBJ2-7	CASSRGTGDEQYF	TGTGCCAGCAGTAGGGGGACAGGGGACGAGCAGTACTTC
few	.	TRBV11-2	TRBJ1-1	CASSSTPGSLNTEAFF	TGTGCCAGCAGCTCGACTCCCGGGTCCTTGAACACTGAAGCTTTCTTT
.	TRBD1	TRBV15	TRBJ1-4	CATSRGRDSVNEKLFF	TGTGCCACCAGCAGGGGCCGGGACAGCGTTAATGAAAAACTGTTTTTT
.	TRBD1	TRBV2	TRBJ1-3	CASTEGTVGNTIYF	TGTGCCAGCACCGAGGGGACAGTGGGAAACACCATATATTTT
.	.	TRBV29-1	TRBJ1-1	CSVAQVEAFF	TGCAGCGTGGCCCAGGTTGAAGCTTTCTTT
.	.	TRBV12-5	TRBJ1-1	CASGLVTVNTEAFF	TGTGCTAGTGGTTTGGTGACAGTGAACACTGAAGCTTTCTTT
.	TRBD1	TRBV20-1	TRBJ1-5	CSASQQGGGNQPQHF	TGCAGTGCTAGTCAACAGGGGGGAGGCAATCAGCCCCAGCATTTT